The 31 T cell receptor beta chains below were found in one sample sequenced in a study of beta chain features in type 1 diabetes. Study observations and caveats: There was a moderate but significant shortening of TCRB CDR3s in all four CD4+ subsets of Type 1 diabetes patients.

Expressed TCRB transcripts were sequenced because the entire RNA isolate underwent reverse transcription. Generated by immunoSEQ multiplex PCR, the TCRdb table keeps only in-frame clones and is missing some. The table records 250,000 to 350,000 clones, approximately 15% of them present only once. These receptors have no known antigen. The sample comprised naive CD4+ T cells from blood. The receptors were gathered from a man aged 25-40 years with type 1 diabetes.

The chain employs TRBV28 and TRBJ2-3; TRBD2 matches 10 bases. The CDR3 is 15 amino acids. Germline trimming cut 6 bases from V and 3 bases from J; bases unmatched to any gene: 6. Per germline, CDR1 MDHEN and CDR2 SYDVKM. The CDR3 DNA reads TGTGCCAGCAGCCGGACTAGCGGCTGGACAGATACGCAGTATTTT. Its translation is CASSRTSGWTDTQYF.

The V call is TRBV28, the J call TRBJ2-3; tentatively, D is TRBD1 (5 bases). Germline CDR1 and CDR2: MDHEN and SYDVKM. V dropped 1 base and J dropped 0 bases, with 8 bases sitting between them. The CDR3 sequence is 15 residues long. CDR3 bases: TGTGCCAGCAGTTTATATAGGGGAAGCACAGATACGCAGTATTTT. This codes for CASSLYRGSTDTQYF.

The sample holds a few counts of this clone. The chain couples TRBV12-2 to TRBJ2-2; the D call in the table, TRBD1, was not verified against the DNA. TRBV12-2 is an annotated pseudogene. The CDR3 sequence is 15 residues long. This CDR3 is CASRRGTAGTGELFF. CDR3 nucleotide sequence: TGTGCAAGTCGACGCGGGACAGCCGGCACCGGGGAGCTGTTTTTT.

The V and J genes are TRBV28 and TRBJ2-3; D gene uncertain. The CDR3 is 13 residues long. Deletions cut 6 bases from V and 3 bases from J, with 10 bases between. Germline CDR1 is MDHEN and CDR2 is SYDVKM. CDR3 sequence: CASRSPVTDTQYF. Here the CDR3 DNA reads TGTGCCAGCAGGTCCCCGGTAACAGATACGCAGTATTTT.

This clone has only a few counts. The rearrangement links TRBV25-1 to TRBJ2-1, with 10 bases fitting TRBD2. From germline, CDR1 is MGHDK and CDR2 SYGVNS. The CDR3 length is 15 residues. J gave up 5 bases and V 5 bases, and 6 bases lay outside the gene matches. CDR3 in DNA: TGTGCCAGCAGTACCGGGACTAGCGAGAACAATGAGCAGTTCTTC. This gives the protein CASSTGTSENNEQFF.

The V call is TRBV6-1, the J call TRBJ2-1; 13 bases are shared with TRBD2. This CDR3 contains 19 residues. Germline CDR1 is MNHNS and CDR2 is SASEGT. Germline trimming cut 4 bases from V and 1 base from J; bases unmatched to any gene: 10. The CDR3 nucleotides read TGTGCCAGCAGTGGGTTACTAGCGGGAGGGCCGTATTCCTACAATGAGCAGTTCTTC. Its translation: CASSGLLAGGPYSYNEQFF.

The chain is built from TRBV7-2 and TRBJ2-3; 11 positions match TRBD2. CDR3 length: 15 amino acids. V shed 2 bases, J shed 7 bases, and the junction held 5 bases outside the gene matches. CDR1 is SGHTA and CDR2 is FQGNSA in the germline V gene. The CDR3 spells CASSLNLAGGYTQYF. For the CDR3, the DNA is TGTGCCAGCAGCTTAAATCTAGCGGGAGGTTATACGCAGTATTTT.

This chain joins TRBV9 and TRBJ2-7, with a possible D match to TRBD1 (5 bases). Germline V lookup: CDR1 SGDLS, CDR2 YYNGEE. This CDR3 is 15 amino acids long. Trimming removed 0 bases at V and 3 bases at J, with 13 bases between. The CDR3 bases are TGTGCCAGCAGCGTAGGGTCAGGGTTATTCTACGAGCAGTACTTC. It translates to CASSVGSGLFYEQYF.

The chain employs TRBV28 and TRBJ2-7, with a tentative D call TRBD2 (5 bases). Deletions cut 5 bases from V and 3 bases from J, with 8 bases between. There are 12 residues in the CDR3. Per the germline V gene, CDR1 is MDHEN and CDR2 is SYDVKM. CDR3 residues: CASSGRIYEQYF. CDR3 DNA: TGTGCCAGCAGTGGGAGAATCTACGAGCAGTACTTC. The variable domain in full, completed from reference TRBV28 and TRBJ2-7, reads DVKVTQSSRYLVKRTGEKVFLECVQDMDHENMFWYRQDPGLGLRLIYFSYDVKMKEKGDIPEGYSVSREKKERFSLILESASTNQTSMYLCASSGRIYEQYFGPGTRLTVT.

V is TRBV6-5 and J is TRBJ2-7; D is ambiguous. CDR1 is MNHEY, CDR2 SVGAGI, per germline. This CDR3 region has 13 residues. V shed 11 bases and J shed 0 bases, with 14 bases lying between them. The CDR3 DNA follows: TGTGCCGAGAAAGGAGAGTTCTCCTACGAGCAGTACTTC. Translating gives CAEKGEFSYEQYF.

The V call is TRBV19, the J call TRBJ2-1, with a weak D call TRBD2 (5 bases). The CDR3 spans 14 residues. V lost 6 bases to trimming and J lost 9 bases, with 18 bases between them. Germline V gene data show CDR1 as LNHDA and CDR2 as SQIVND (reference sequence). CDR3 loop: CASRDLAEGGEQFF. The CDR3, as DNA: TGTGCCAGTAGGGACCTTGCGGAAGGAGGTGAGCAGTTCTTC. Full variable domain (remainder filled in from reference TRBV19 and TRBJ2-1): DGGITQSPKYLFRKEGQNVTLSCEQNLNHDAMYWYRQDPGQGLRLIYYSQIVNDFQKGDIAEGYSVSREKKESFPLTVTSAQKNPTAFYLCASRDLAEGGEQFFGPGTRLTVL.

In this sample, this clone turned up a few times. The gene calls are TRBV19 and TRBJ1-5; weak D call: TRBD1 (6 bases). The V end lost 1 base, the J end lost 9 bases, and 16 bases lay between the germline ends. The CDR3 is 15 residues long. The germline V gene encodes CDR1 LNHDA and CDR2 SQIVND (reference sequence). The CDR3 region has the DNA TGTGCCAGTAGTATAGCCAGACAGGCAATGCGGCCCCAGCATTTT. Its translation is CASSIARQAMRPQHF.

This clone was recorded a few times. This chain joins TRBV5-1 and TRBJ2-2; D is perhaps TRBD1 (6 bases). The V and J ends lost 0 bases and 9 bases respectively, with 12 bases between them. Looked up from germline, CDR1 is SGHRS and CDR2 is YFSETQ. The CDR3 spans 14 residues. The CDR3 DNA follows: TGCGCCAGCAGCTTGGCCTTGGGGGCCCGGGAGCTGTTTTTT. The encoded protein is CASSLALGARELFF.

The chain recombines TRBV29-1 with TRBJ2-7, with D possibly matching TRBD2 (5 bases). The CDR3 contains 15 residues. CDR1 SQVTM and CDR2 ANQGSEA come from the germline V gene. The ends were cut back, 4 bases at V and 5 bases at J, with 21 bases in the middle. The CDR3 sequence: CSVAGGRGRLDEQYF. The CDR3 region has the DNA TGCAGCGTTGCAGGTGGCCGCGGGCGTCTCGACGAGCAGTACTTC.

The genes are TRBV10-3 and TRBJ2-3; possibly TRBD2 for D (6 bases). Germline V gene data show CDR1 as ENHRY and CDR2 as SYGVKD. The CDR3 has 17 residues. Between the trimmed V and J ends, which lost 0 bases and 2 bases, there was a span of 15 bases. CDR3 DNA sequence: TGTGCCATCAGTGAGTCGATCGGGACTGGCCCCACAGATACGCAGTATTTT. Encoded protein: CAISESIGTGPTDTQYF.

This clone has just a few counts. The V call is TRBV7-9, the J call TRBJ1-2; D might be TRBD1 (6 bases). CDR3 length equals 15 residues. The V gene lost 5 bases and the J gene lost 0 bases, with 13 bases spanning the gap. Per germline, CDR1 SEHNR and CDR2 FQNEAQ (reference sequence). CDR3 nucleotides: TGTGCCAGCAGCCCACAACAGGGCACTAACTATGGCTACACCTTC. The encoded protein is CASSPQQGTNYGYTF.

The genes are TRBV5-1 and TRBJ1-2, with a weak D call TRBD1 (5 bases). The V end was cut by 6 bases, the J end by 6 bases, with 12 bases between. The CDR3 consists of 12 residues. In germline, CDR1 is SGHRS, CDR2 YFSETQ. DNA of the CDR3: TGCGCCAGCACCTCCCAAGGGGATGGCTACACCTTC. It codes for CASTSQGDGYTF.

V is TRBV5-6 and J is TRBJ2-7; 9 bases line up with TRBD1. CDR1 SGHDT and CDR2 YYEEEE come from the germline V gene. With 4 bases clipped from V and 2 bases from J, the junction kept 4 bases outside the gene matches. The CDR3 extends over 14 amino acids. Written as DNA, the CDR3 is TGTGCCAGCAGCGGTCGACAGGGGGCCTACGAGCAGTACTTC. Residues: CASSGRQGAYEQYF.

The CDR3 nucleotides are TGTGCCAGCTCCAGCAGGGCCCCCTACGAGCAGTACTTC. Its translation is CASSSRAPYEQYF. J is TRBJ2-7 and V is TRBV2; possibly TRBD1 for D (5 bases). This CDR3 has 13 residues. With 8 bases removed from V and 2 bases from J, the gap between germline ends came to 13 bases. In germline, CDR1 is SNHLY, CDR2 FYNNEI.

The V gene is TRBV9, the J gene TRBJ2-2; TRBD2 agrees at 8 bases. Unmatched junction bases numbered 5, after V lost 0 bases and J lost 7 bases. Looked up from germline, CDR1 is SGDLS and CDR2 is YYNGEE. The CDR3 is made up of 15 amino acids. The DNA for the CDR3 is TGTGCCAGCAGCGTAGAGTCTCTAGCGGGCGGGGAGCTGTTTTTT. This encodes CASSVESLAGGELFF.

This chain joins TRBV30 and TRBJ2-7; TRBD1 matches 9 bases. This CDR3 comprises 14 residues. In germline, CDR1 is GTSNPN, CDR2 SVGIG (reference sequence). V was clipped by 4 bases and J by 1 base; unmatched bases: 5. CDR3 sequence (DNA): TGTGCCTGGAAGGAGACAGGGGGTTCCTACGAGCAGTACTTC. Translation gives CAWKETGGSYEQYF.

This clone showed up just a few times. The chain combines TRBV7-2 with TRBJ1-4; the D is unclear. The V gene's germline CDR1 is SGHTA and CDR2 FQGNSA. Trimming took off 1 base at V and 8 bases at J, with 14 bases between the two ends. The CDR3 length is 15 residues. The CDR3 sequence: CASSLEAGPWEKLFF. CDR3 DNA: TGTGCCAGCAGCTTAGAGGCGGGCCCGTGGGAAAAACTGTTTTTT.

CDR3: CASSPGQTTGELFF. The CDR3 DNA follows: TGTGCCAGCAGCCCGGGACAGACCACCGGGGAGCTGTTTTTT. V and J are TRBV7-9 and TRBJ2-2; 7 bases are a match to TRBD1. The CDR3 runs 14 residues. Germline CDR1 and CDR2: SEHNR and FQNEAQ (reference sequence). With V trimmed by 5 bases and J by 4 bases, 4 bases remained unmatched.

In its sample, this clone was seen a few times. The V and J genes are TRBV5-1 and TRBJ2-1; no clear D. Per germline, CDR1 SGHRS and CDR2 YFSETQ. The V end lost 4 bases, the J end lost 2 bases, and 13 bases lay between the germline ends. This CDR3 spans 15 amino acids. CDR3 nucleotide sequence: TGCGCCAGCAGCCTCACCAGCACTACCTACAATGAGCAGTTCTTC. Translating gives CASSLTSTTYNEQFF.

The chain has TRBV13 and TRBJ1-2, with D perhaps matching TRBD1 (6 bases). The CDR3 is 14 amino acids. Trimming cost V 0 bases and J 5 bases, with 10 bases left between them. Per germline, CDR1 PRHDT and CDR2 FYEKMQ (reference sequence). The CDR3, as DNA: TGTGCCAGCAGCTTAGGTCCCCAGGGGTATGGCTACACCTTC. The encoded protein is CASSLGPQGYGYTF.

This clone was seen more than once but under ten times. The rearrangement links TRBV25-1 to TRBJ1-2, with TRBD1 matching 9 bases. CDR1 and CDR2 from the germline V gene are MGHDK and SYGVNS. The junction had 14 bases not matched to a gene; V was cut back by 5 bases and J by 4 bases. This CDR3 comprises 17 residues. Written as DNA, the CDR3 is TGTGCCAGCAGTCCCCCGGGACAGGGCTTCATAATCTATGGCTACACCTTC. It yields the protein CASSPPGQGFIIYGYTF.

The V call is TRBV18, the J call TRBJ1-5; 10 bases map to TRBD1. With 0 bases clipped from V and 5 bases from J, the junction kept 1 base outside the gene matches. The germline CDR1 and CDR2 sequences are KGHSH and LQKENI. This CDR3 is built from 15 residues. The CDR3 coding sequence is TGTGCCAGCTCACCACCGGGGACAGGGGATCAGCCCCAGCATTTT. It specifies CASSPPGTGDQPQHF.

The gene calls are TRBV18 and TRBJ2-1; D is undetermined. The CDR3 runs to 14 residues. The V end was cut by 6 bases, the J end by 2 bases, with 11 bases between. Germline CDR1 reads KGHSH; CDR2 reads LQKENI. The CDR3 sequence: CASSPPVAYNEQFF. The DNA for the CDR3 is TGTGCCAGCTCCCCCCCGGTAGCCTACAATGAGCAGTTCTTC. The full variable domain, rest sourced from reference TRBV18 and TRBJ2-1, is NAGVMQNPRHLVRRRGQEARLRCSPMKGHSHVYWYRQLPEEGLKFMVYLQKENIIDESGMPKERFSAEFPKEGPSILRIQQVVRGDSAAYFCASSPPVAYNEQFFGPGTRLTVL.

The chain couples TRBV6-6 to TRBJ1-5; possible D gene TRBD1, 5 bases. Trimming stripped 5 bases from V and 3 bases from J, with 11 bases between. From germline, CDR1 is MNHNY and CDR2 SVGAGI (reference sequence). The CDR3 runs to 14 residues. As DNA, the CDR3 is TGTGCCAGCAGTCCTGACAGCGTCAATCAGCCCCAGCATTTT. This sequence encodes CASSPDSVNQPQHF.

The genes are TRBV9 and TRBJ2-5; D not certain. The CDR3 has 16 amino acids. CDR1 and CDR2 (germline): SGDLS, YYNGEE. The V end was cut by 0 bases, the J end by 1 base, with 13 bases between. The CDR3 DNA is TGTGCCAGCAGCGTAGGCAGGTACTCCCTCCAAGAGACCCAGTACTTC. Translating it yields CASSVGRYSLQETQYF.

The table lists this clone with a few counts. V and J are TRBV15 and TRBJ2-2; 7 bases fit TRBD2. Germline values: CDR1 LNHNV, CDR2 YYDKDF (reference sequence). This CDR3 is built from 16 residues. Unmatched junction bases numbered 9, after V lost 1 base and J lost 7 bases. Here the CDR3 reads CATSRGTGGRGGELFF. The CDR3 DNA reads TGTGCCACCAGCAGAGGAACGGGAGGCCGTGGCGGGGAGCTGTTTTTT.